The clone carrying this T cell receptor beta chain was seen once. The antigen is undetermined. Only in-frame clones appear in the TCRdb table, and some are missing; sequencing was by immunoSEQ multiplex PCR. The data show tens of thousands of clones, with about 80% seen just once and over 0.4% held by the top ten. This sample is part of a study of fetal regulatory T cell absence and autoimmunity. Findings and caveats of the study: The oligoclonal enrichment was interpreted as supporting antigen-driven pancreatic autoimmunity before birth in IPEX syndrome. Oligoclonal TCR enrichment in pancreas over cord blood reached over 90-fold for some clones. TRB gene family usage was broadly similar in cord blood and pancreas.

Trimming took off 1 base at V and 4 bases at J, with 1 base between the two ends. The CDR3 length is 12 residues. CDR1 and CDR2 from the germline V gene are MNHNY and SVGAGI (reference sequence). Input material: cord blood. This receptor was identified in a newborn boy with IPEX syndrome. The chain is built from TRBV6-6 and TRBJ2-2; D gene ambiguous. CDR3: CASSYFTGELFF. The CDR3 DNA sequence: TGTGCCAGCAGTTACTTCACCGGGGAGCTGTTTTTT.